The sequence of this T cell receptor (beta chain) was determined in a study of cytomegalovirus exposure and HLA in healthy donors. Study results and caveats: Previously analyzed data showed that most TCR beta V segments were productive at a frequency of about 90% or about 30%.

In germline, CDR1 is SGHNT, CDR2 YENEEA. The J segment lost 1 base and the V segment lost 4 bases, leaving 12 bases of the junction unmatched. The CDR3 runs to 17 residues. Regarding this clone: Its antigen remains unknown.

Researchers ran the PCR with 60 Vbeta and 13 Jbeta primers. Only in-frame clones appear in the TCRdb table, and some are missing; sequencing was by immunoSEQ multiplex PCR. The data contain fewer than 150,000 clones, about 79% of them singletons. The TCR originated in a woman aged 18-29 years in good health and CMV-seronegative. The chain recombines TRBV11-3 with TRBJ1-1, with TRBD1 identical over 7 bases. Sequenced sample: PBMCs. The chain's CDR3 is CASSSRQGGGPNTEAFF. Here the CDR3 DNA reads TGTGCCAGCAGCTCTCGACAGGGTGGGGGCCCGAACACTGAAGCTTTCTTT.